This T cell receptor (beta chain) was recorded in a study of blood T cell repertoires in COVID-19. Assay: immunoSEQ multiplex PCR; the TCRdb copy retains only in-frame clones and omits some. The sample lists about 75,000 clones, approximately 79% seen once, with about 5% in the top ten. This CDR3 contains 15 residues. V and J are TRBV21-1 and TRBJ2-5; TRBD2 is the table's D call, not checked against the DNA. TRBV21-1 counts as a pseudogene. Sequencing used peripheral blood. The sequence was obtained from a woman aged 80 or over with active or convalescent COVID-19. The CDR3 nucleotides read TGTGCCAGCAGCCTCCCGGGGAAGTCCGGGGAGACCCAGTACTTC. This gives the protein CASSLPGKSGETQYF.